These 14 T cell receptor beta chains were sequenced from one sample in a study of immune characteristics of hereditary and idiopathic chronic pancreatitis. Patients having total pancreatectomy with islet autotransplantation provided the chronic pancreatitis pancreas tissue. The protocol was immunoSEQ multiplex PCR, while the TCRdb copy is restricted to in-frame clones and leaves out a portion. The sample has about 14,000 clones; around 70% are singletons. The sequenced material came from pancreas tissue with hereditary chronic pancreatitis. The receptor set was obtained from a human donor with chronic pancreatitis.

The chain has TRBV27 and TRBJ1-2; the D gene is possibly TRBD1 (5 bases). The CDR3 contains 15 residues. Germline CDR1 reads MNHEY; CDR2 reads SMNVEV (reference sequence). Trimming cost V 1 base and J 3 bases, with 12 bases left between them. For the CDR3, the DNA is TGTGCCAGCAGTTTATGGGCGACAGACGACTATGGCTACACCTTC. This translates into CASSLWATDDYGYTF.

This clone was counted between two and nine times. Other DNA sequences of this sample code for an identical CDR3. The chain couples TRBV5-6 to TRBJ1-3; D is possibly TRBD1 (5 bases). The CDR3 spans 14 residues. The germline CDR1 and CDR2 sequences are SGHDT and YYEEEE. Trimming shortened V by 4 bases and J by 1 base, and 9 bases separated the two germline ends. CDR3 in DNA: TGTGCCAGCAGCCGTCAGGGTTCTGGAAACACCATATATTTT. The encoded protein is CASSRQGSGNTIYF.

This chain joins TRBV6-5 and TRBJ2-3; D is unclear. Germline V gives CDR1 MNHEY, CDR2 SVGAGI. CDR3 size: 14 residues. V shed 6 bases and J shed 2 bases, with 12 bases lying between them. The CDR3 loop is CASRGNSVTDTQYF. CDR3 in DNA: TGTGCCAGCAGGGGGAACTCAGTCACAGATACGCAGTATTTT.

V gene TRBV27 combines with J gene TRBJ2-7; D possibly uses TRBD1 or TRBD2 (5 bases each). The V gene lost 2 bases and the J gene lost 6 bases, with 17 bases spanning the gap. The CDR3 extends over 15 amino acids. Per germline, CDR1 MNHEY and CDR2 SMNVEV (reference sequence). The CDR3 loop is CASSLEGSGSGEQYF. The CDR3 bases are TGTGCCAGCAGTTTAGAGGGGTCGGGGTCCGGCGAGCAGTACTTC.

The rearrangement links TRBV7-8 to TRBJ1-4; 11 nucleotides line up with TRBD1. Germline CDR1 SGHVS, CDR2 FQNEAQ. Trimming cost V 7 bases and J 7 bases; bases outside gene matches: 14. The CDR3 extends over 17 amino acids. The CDR3 DNA is TGTGCCAGCACTCTCGGACAGGGGGCGTTTTCGAGTGAAAAACTGTTTTTT. It codes for CASTLGQGAFSSEKLFF.

This clone has just one count. The gene calls are TRBV27 and TRBJ1-2, with 7 nucleotides matching TRBD1. Trimming took 3 bases from V and 5 from J; bases not matched to a gene: 0. The CDR3 contains 12 residues. In germline, CDR1 is MNHEY, CDR2 SMNVEV (reference sequence). CDR3 sequence reads: CASSFRGYGYTF. In DNA, the CDR3 is TGTGCCAGCAGTTTCAGGGGGTATGGCTACACCTTC.

This chain uses TRBV7-2 with TRBJ2-3; perhaps D is TRBD1 or TRBD2 (5 bases each). Germline CDR1 reads SGHTA; CDR2 reads FQGNSA. The CDR3 consists of 12 residues. V shed 7 bases and J shed 6 bases, with 11 bases lying between them. In nucleotides, the CDR3 is TGTGCCAGCACCGAGAGGGGCGATACGCAGTATTTT. It encodes CASTERGDTQYF.

This clone is a singleton in its sample. V gene TRBV28 combines with J gene TRBJ1-3; D is uncertain. Per germline, CDR1 MDHEN and CDR2 SYDVKM. This CDR3 has 16 residues. Trimming stripped 4 bases from V and 0 bases from J, with 13 bases between. CDR3 residues: CASSWRLTASGNTIYF. In nucleotides, the CDR3 is TGTGCCAGCAGTTGGAGACTCACCGCCTCTGGAAACACCATATATTTT.

The chain uses TRBV19 and TRBJ1-5; no clear D gene. Trimming took 1 base from V and 3 from J, leaving 13 bases between them. CDR3 size: 16 residues. The germline gives CDR1 LNHDA, CDR2 SQIVND (reference sequence). CDR3 sequence: CASSIVSGHLNQPQHF. The CDR3 nucleotides read TGTGCCAGTAGTATAGTCAGCGGCCATCTCAATCAGCCCCAGCATTTT.

V usage is TRBV15 and J usage is TRBJ2-3; 10 bases map to TRBD1. The junction had 5 bases not matched to a gene; V was cut back by 5 bases and J by 0 bases. The germline V gene encodes CDR1 LNHNV and CDR2 YYDKDF (reference sequence). The CDR3 totals 16 residues. The CDR3 loop is CATSGGQGYSTDTQYF. The DNA for the CDR3 is TGTGCCACCAGCGGGGGACAGGGGTATAGCACAGATACGCAGTATTTT.

The V and J genes are TRBV19 and TRBJ1-5; no clear D gene. CDR1 and CDR2 from the germline V gene are LNHDA and SQIVND (reference sequence). Trimming shortened V by 3 bases and J by 1 base, and 7 bases separated the two germline ends. The CDR3 consists of 14 residues. In DNA form, the CDR3 reads TGTGCCAGTAGTATCGCGACGAGCAATCAGCCCCAGCATTTT. Protein sequence: CASSIATSNQPQHF.

This rearrangement joins TRBV29-1 to TRBJ2-1, with 10 bases lining up with TRBD2. V trimming: 8 bases; J trimming: 10 bases; junction bases outside the gene matches: 14. This CDR3 contains 14 residues. CDR1 and CDR2 (germline): SQVTM, ANQGSEA. CDR3 sequence (DNA): TGCAGCTACCCGCTAGCGGGGGCCACTGGGGAGCAGTTCTTC. Amino acid sequence: CSYPLAGATGEQFF.

The J gene is TRBJ2-7, the V gene TRBV5-1; TRBD2 is a possible D gene (6 bases). V was shortened by 4 bases and J by 7 bases, with 15 bases between the two germline ends. The CDR3 sequence is 13 residues long. The V gene's germline CDR1 is SGHRS and CDR2 YFSETQ. CDR3 amino acids: CASSELPGGEQYF. CDR3 nucleotide sequence: TGCGCCAGCAGCGAGTTACCTGGGGGGGAGCAGTACTTC.

The CDR3 region is CAISGGNYGYTF. CDR3 bases: TGTGCCATCAGTGGGGGGAACTATGGCTACACCTTC. The chain carries TRBV10-3 and TRBJ1-2, with D maybe TRBD1 (5 bases). The CDR3 is 12 residues long. Per germline, CDR1 ENHRY and CDR2 SYGVKD. V lost 4 bases and J lost 2, with 5 bases in between.